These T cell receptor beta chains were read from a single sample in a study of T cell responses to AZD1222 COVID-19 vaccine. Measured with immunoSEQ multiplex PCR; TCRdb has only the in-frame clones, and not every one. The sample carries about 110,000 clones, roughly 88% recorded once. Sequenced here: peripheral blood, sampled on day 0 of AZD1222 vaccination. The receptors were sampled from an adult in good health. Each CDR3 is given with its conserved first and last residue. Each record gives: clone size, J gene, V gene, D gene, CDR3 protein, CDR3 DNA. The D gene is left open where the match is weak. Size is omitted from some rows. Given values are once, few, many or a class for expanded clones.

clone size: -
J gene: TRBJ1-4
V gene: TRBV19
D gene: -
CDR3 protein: CASLQLSRTVKLFF
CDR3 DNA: TGTGCCAGTCTCCAGCTCTCCAGGACGGTAAAACTGTTTTTT

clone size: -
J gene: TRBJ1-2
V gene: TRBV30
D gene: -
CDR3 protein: CAWSVSKRQPSGYTF
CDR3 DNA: TGTGCCTGGAGTGTAAGTAAGCGACAGCCTAGTGGCTACACCTTC

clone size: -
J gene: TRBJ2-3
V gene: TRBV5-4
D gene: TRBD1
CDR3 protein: CASKRQGFTDTQYF
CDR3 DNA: TGTGCCAGCAAGAGACAGGGGTTCACAGATACGCAGTATTTT

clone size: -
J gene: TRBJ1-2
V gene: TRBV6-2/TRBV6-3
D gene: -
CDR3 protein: CASSRSGTARDYGYTF
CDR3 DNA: TGTGCCAGCAGTCGTTCCGGGACCGCGAGGGACTATGGCTACACCTTC

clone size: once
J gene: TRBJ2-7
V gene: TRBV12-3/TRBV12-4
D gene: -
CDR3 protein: CASSRSGYEQYF
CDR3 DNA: TGTGCCAGCAGTCGCTCAGGGTACGAGCAGTACTTC

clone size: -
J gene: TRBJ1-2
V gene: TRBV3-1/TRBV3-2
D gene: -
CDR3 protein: CASSQGAGGGYTF
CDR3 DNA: TGTGCCAGCAGCCAAGGGGCCGGAGGAGGCTACACCTTC

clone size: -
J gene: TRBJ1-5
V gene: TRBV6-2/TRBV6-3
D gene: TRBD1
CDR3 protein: CASSYNPDRGLAGNQPQHF
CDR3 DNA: TGTGCCAGCAGTTACAACCCCGACAGGGGGCTGGCTGGGAATCAGCCCCAGCATTTT

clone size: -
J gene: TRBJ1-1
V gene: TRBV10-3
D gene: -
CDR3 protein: CAISEPPGTEAFF
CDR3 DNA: TGTGCCATCAGTGAGCCCCCAGGGACTGAAGCTTTCTTT

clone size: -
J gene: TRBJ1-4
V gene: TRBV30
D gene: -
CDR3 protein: CAWSAGPGEKLFF
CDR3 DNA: TGTGCCTGGAGTGCAGGGCCGGGTGAAAAACTGTTTTTT

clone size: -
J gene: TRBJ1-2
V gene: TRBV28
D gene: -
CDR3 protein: CASSTDRGYGYTF
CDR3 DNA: TGTGCCAGCAGCACCGACAGAGGCTATGGCTACACCTTC

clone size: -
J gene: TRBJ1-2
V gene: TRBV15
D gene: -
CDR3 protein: CATSRDPGAERGYTF
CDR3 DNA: TGTGCCACCAGCAGAGATCCAGGGGCCGAGAGGGGCTACACCTTC

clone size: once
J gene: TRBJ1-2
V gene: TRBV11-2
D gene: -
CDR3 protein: CASSLDAGAGGYTF
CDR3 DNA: TGTGCCAGCAGCTTAGATGCAGGGGCGGGCGGCTACACCTTC

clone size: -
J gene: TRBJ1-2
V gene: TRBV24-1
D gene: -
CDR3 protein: CATSDSTVYGYTF
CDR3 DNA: TGTGCCACCAGTGATTCAACCGTATATGGCTACACCTTC

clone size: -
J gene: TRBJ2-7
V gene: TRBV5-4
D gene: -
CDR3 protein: CASSLVGGGGYEQYF
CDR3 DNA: TGTGCCAGCAGCTTGGTAGGCGGTGGGGGCTACGAGCAGTACTTC

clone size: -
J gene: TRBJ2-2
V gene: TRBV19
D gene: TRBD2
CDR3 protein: CASSRLAIRVTGELFF
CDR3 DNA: TGTGCCAGTAGTAGACTAGCGATACGGGTCACCGGGGAGCTGTTTTTT